This passage covers 6 T cell receptor beta chains from one sample sequenced in a study of blood T cell repertoires in COVID-19. Here immunoSEQ multiplex PCR was the method, and the copy in TCRdb shows in-frame clones only, minus some. The table records about 98,000 clones, approximately 82% of them present only once. The sample taken for sequencing was peripheral blood. These receptor sequences come from a man between 60 and 75 years old with acute or convalescent COVID-19.

The chain has TRBV2 and TRBJ1-6; 11 bases agree with TRBD1. The CDR3 extends over 14 amino acids. After removal of 6 bases from V and 9 bases from J, the junction contained 4 bases not matched to a gene. The germline gives CDR1 SNHLY, CDR2 FYNNEI. The CDR3 protein is CASSGDRGSSPLHF. CDR3 DNA: TGTGCCAGCAGCGGGGACAGGGGGAGTTCACCCCTCCACTTT. The full variable domain, with the rest looked up from reference TRBV2 and TRBJ1-6, is EPEVTQTPSHQVTQMGQEVILRCVPISNHLYFYWYRQILGQKVEFLVSFYNNEISEKSEIFDDQFSVERPDGSNFTLKIRSTKLEDSAMYFCASSGDRGSSPLHFGNGTRLTVT.

The rearrangement joins TRBV4-1 to TRBJ1-2; D is perhaps TRBD1 (5 bases). The V end was cut by 4 bases, the J end by 0 bases, with 15 bases between. This CDR3 is 16 amino acids long. Germline CDR1 MGHRA, CDR2 YSYEKL. The CDR3 DNA follows: TGCGCCAGCAGCCCAAGTGGGGGGGTCCCTAACTATGGCTACACCTTC. The encoded protein is CASSPSGGVPNYGYTF.

V usage is TRBV2 and J usage is TRBJ1-4, with D hard to call. The germline gives CDR1 SNHLY, CDR2 FYNNEI. The CDR3 extends over 14 amino acids. The germline V and J ends were trimmed by 5 bases and 2 bases, with 9 bases remaining between them. Written as DNA, the CDR3 is TGTGCCAGCAGTTCAGATCCGACTAATGAAAAACTGTTTTTT. Residues: CASSSDPTNEKLFF.

The chain employs TRBV7-2 and TRBJ2-1; 7 bases align to TRBD2. Per germline, CDR1 SGHTA and CDR2 FQGNSA. The CDR3 runs to 15 residues. The trim removed 2 bases at V and 9 bases at J, leaving 10 bases unmatched. CDR3 DNA sequence: TGTGCCAGCAGCTTACAACCCGCGGGAGAAGGTGAGCAGTTCTTC. Its protein product is CASSLQPAGEGEQFF.

V usage is TRBV27 and J usage is TRBJ2-7; 7 bases map to TRBD1. Trimming at V came to 4 bases and at J to 3 bases, leaving 3 bases not matched to a gene. CDR1 is MNHEY, CDR2 SMNVEV, per germline (reference sequence). The CDR3 totals 13 residues. This CDR3 is CASSWDRGYEQYF. The CDR3 DNA follows: TGTGCCAGCAGTTGGGACAGAGGCTACGAGCAGTACTTC.

The V call is TRBV5-1, the J call TRBJ1-2, with a tentative D call TRBD1 (6 bases). V dropped 4 bases and J dropped 0 bases, with 10 bases sitting between them. From germline, CDR1 is SGHRS and CDR2 YFSETQ. CDR3 length: 14 amino acids. The CDR3 nucleotides are TGCGCCAGCAGCACACAGGGAACTAACTATGGCTACACCTTC. This translates into CASSTQGTNYGYTF. Looking up the rest from reference TRBV5-1 and TRBJ1-2 gives the full variable domain: KAGVTQTPRYLIKTRGQQVTLSCSPISGHRSVSWYQQTPGQGLQFLFEYFSETQRNKGNFPGRFSGRQFSNSRSEMNVSTLELGDSALYLCASSTQGTNYGYTFGSGTRLTVV.